These 2 T cell receptor beta chains were sequenced from one sample in a study of identical twins. TCRdb reanalysed the 5' RACE reads using MiXCR and keeps one entry per CDR3 protein. The sample has roughly 290,000 distinct CDR3 sequences; approximately 8% are singletons. These data are also associated with another study on yellow fever vaccine responses in identical twins.

The sequenced sample was memory (CD45RO+) T cells sorted from blood. Receptors were obtained from a woman aged 18-29 years in good health.

This clonotype was picked up a small number of times. V usage is TRBV29-1 and J usage is TRBJ1-1, with 7 bases matching TRBD1. J lost 1 base, V lost 7 bases, and 3 bases had no gene match. The CDR3 is 12 residues long. CDR1 and CDR2 (germline): SQVTM, ANQGSEA. The CDR3 here is CSGYRGNTEAFF. The CDR3 nucleotides read TGCAGCGGATACAGGGGGAACACTGAAGCTTTCTTT.

In its sample, this clonotype was seen a few times. The rearrangement joins TRBV5-1 to TRBJ1-1; TRBD1 matches 9 bases. This CDR3 has 14 residues. With V trimmed by 4 bases and J by 5 bases, 6 bases remained unmatched. Germline CDR1 reads SGHRS; CDR2 reads YFSETQ. CDR3 loop: CASSTGTGWTEAFF. The CDR3, as DNA: TGCGCCAGCAGCACCGGGACAGGGTGGACTGAAGCTTTCTTT.